The 27 T cell receptor beta chains given below trace back to one sample, sequenced in a study of cytomegalovirus exposure and HLA in healthy donors. Clones were sequenced by immunoSEQ multiplex PCR, and TCRdb holds only the in-frame ones, with some missing. Of 300,000 to 400,000 clones listed, more than 80% are singletons. Material: PBMCs. Receptors originate from a woman aged 18-29 years in good health and CMV-seronegative.

The chain is built from TRBV12-5 and TRBJ1-1; 8 bases map to TRBD1. V shed 1 base and J 2 bases; nucleotides not matched to a gene: 6. From germline, CDR1 is LGHNT and CDR2 FRNRAP. CDR3 size: 16 residues. In nucleotides, the CDR3 is TGTGCTAGTGGTTTGGCCGTCGGGACAGGCAACACTGAAGCTTTCTTT. Amino acid sequence: CASGLAVGTGNTEAFF.

Only a few counts were recorded for this clone. CDR3 in amino acids: CATSRWVGPENTGELFF. Here the CDR3 DNA reads TGTGCCACCAGCAGATGGGTGGGGCCCGAGAACACCGGGGAGCTGTTTTTT. The chain has TRBV15 and TRBJ2-2; the D gene is possibly TRBD1 (5 bases). Trimming took off 2 bases at V and 1 base at J, with 14 bases between the two ends. Germline V lookup: CDR1 LNHNV, CDR2 YYDKDF (reference sequence). CDR3 length: 17 amino acids.

The chain joins TRBV6-1 to TRBJ1-2; D unresolved. Germline V CDR1 and CDR2: MNHNS, SASEGT. The V end lost 0 bases, the J end lost 4 bases, and 9 bases lay between the germline ends. The CDR3 covers 14 residues. CDR3 residues: CASSEALEGYGYTF. CDR3 sequence (DNA): TGTGCCAGCAGTGAAGCGCTAGAGGGCTATGGCTACACCTTC.

This clone was recorded only once. This chain links TRBV21-1 with TRBJ1-5. TRBV21-1 is noted as a pseudogene. This CDR3 comprises 17 residues. The CDR3 reads CASSPRPGEILNQPQHF. The CDR3, as DNA: TGTGCCAGCAGCCCCCGCCCCGGGGAGATACTTAATCAGCCCCAGCATTTT.

The chain links TRBV4-1 to TRBJ1-1, with TRBD1 matching 9 bases. Germline V lookup: CDR1 MGHRA, CDR2 YSYEKL. V lost 2 bases, J lost 1 base, and 2 bases stayed unmatched. There are 15 residues in the CDR3. CDR3 sequence: CASSQTQGANTEAFF. The DNA of the CDR3 is TGCGCCAGCAGCCAAACACAGGGGGCGAACACTGAAGCTTTCTTT.

The CDR3 DNA sequence: TGTGCCAGCAGTCCCAGGGGGTTTCTGGCTGAAGCTTTCTTT. It translates to CASSPRGFLAEAFF. The chain carries TRBV27 and TRBJ1-1; 7 nucleotides agree with TRBD1. Germline CDR1 reads MNHEY; CDR2 reads SMNVEV (reference sequence). The CDR3 loop spans 14 amino acids. V shed 5 bases and J 6 bases; nucleotides not matched to a gene: 9.

V and J are TRBV25-1 and TRBJ1-4; 10 bases are shared with TRBD1. The CDR3 contains 15 residues. The germline V gene encodes CDR1 MGHDK and CDR2 SYGVNS. The J segment lost 7 bases and the V segment lost 4 bases, leaving 6 bases of the junction unmatched. CDR3 nucleotide sequence: TGTGCCAGCAGTGCTGACAGGGGGCCAGTTGAAAAACTGTTTTTT. This translates into CASSADRGPVEKLFF.

This chain joins TRBV6-6 and TRBJ1-2, with 10 bases identical to TRBD1. CDR3 size: 13 residues. V lost 10 bases, J lost 2 bases, and 4 bases stayed unmatched. CDR1 and CDR2 from the germline V gene are MNHNY and SVGAGI (reference sequence). CDR3 DNA: TGTGCCACCCCGGGACAGGGGAACTATGGCTACACCTTC. Protein sequence: CATPGQGNYGYTF.

The CDR3 DNA follows: TGTGCCAGCAGCAACCGGCCAGGGTACTCCTACGAGCAGTACTTC. Translating gives CASSNRPGYSYEQYF. This chain connects TRBV21-1 to TRBJ2-7; TRBD1, the table's D call, was not compared with the DNA. TRBV21-1 is listed as a pseudogene. There are 15 residues in the CDR3.

The chain recombines TRBV5-6 with TRBJ2-7; 8 positions match TRBD1. Trimming cost V 4 bases and J 2 bases; bases outside gene matches: 8. CDR1 and CDR2 from the germline V gene are SGHDT and YYEEEE. The CDR3 contains 15 residues. CDR3 DNA sequence: TGTGCCAGCAGCCGCAGGGGGCCCCTGACCTACGAGCAGTACTTC. It codes for CASSRRGPLTYEQYF.

This clone was picked up one time. This chain uses TRBV7-9 with TRBJ2-1; 7 bases align to TRBD1. This CDR3 is 14 amino acids long. Germline lookup yields CDR1 SEHNR and CDR2 FQNEAQ (reference sequence). With V trimmed by 0 bases and J by 5 bases, 1 base remained unmatched. Written as DNA, the CDR3 is TGTGCCAGCAGCTTAGCCGACAGGGACAATGAGCAGTTCTTC. It specifies CASSLADRDNEQFF.

The chain links TRBV5-5 to TRBJ2-3, with a weak D call TRBD2 (6 bases). This CDR3 is 16 amino acids long. Trimming stripped 3 bases from V and 0 bases from J, with 14 bases between. Looked up from germline, CDR1 is SGHKS and CDR2 is YYEKEE (reference sequence). CDR3 coding DNA: TGTGCCAGCAGCTCGGGTGGGACTTTTAGCACAGATACGCAGTATTTT. The encoded protein is CASSSGGTFSTDTQYF.

The chain combines TRBV4-2 with TRBJ2-5; 9 bases line up with TRBD1. The V gene's germline CDR1 is LGHNA and CDR2 YNFKEQ. The CDR3 consists of 15 residues. V was clipped by 0 bases and J by 4 bases; unmatched bases: 3. The CDR3, as DNA: TGTGCCAGCAGCCAAGATACAGGGGGCCCAGAGACCCAGTACTTC. It yields the protein CASSQDTGGPETQYF.

This rearrangement joins TRBV6-5 to TRBJ2-7, with TRBD2 matching over 10 bases. There are 16 residues in the CDR3. Losses at the gene ends were 4 bases for V and 7 bases for J; bases not matched to a gene: 13. The V gene's germline CDR1 is MNHEY and CDR2 SVGAGI. In DNA, the CDR3 is TGTGCCAGCAGTTCCCTCGGGCTAGCGGGGGCGGGGGAGCAGTACTTC. Protein product: CASSSLGLAGAGEQYF.

The count of this clone is one. This chain links TRBV28 with TRBJ2-7, with 8 bases aligning to TRBD1. Trimming at V came to 4 bases and at J to 1 base, leaving 6 bases not matched to a gene. The CDR3 covers 15 residues. CDR1 and CDR2 from the germline V gene are MDHEN and SYDVKM. The CDR3 DNA follows: TGTGCCAGCAGTTCGACAGGGGAGGTATCCTACGAGCAGTACTTC. It codes for CASSSTGEVSYEQYF.

The table lists this clone with a count of one. CDR3 residues: CASTSTTQETQYF. DNA of the CDR3: TGTGCCAGCACCTCAACTACTCAAGAGACCCAGTACTTC. The chain is built from TRBV7-6 and TRBJ2-5; D is unresolved. V was cut by 7 bases and J by 2 bases, with 11 bases left in between. The germline CDR1 and CDR2 sequences are SGHVS and FNYEAQ. There are 13 residues in the CDR3.

The chain carries TRBV15 and TRBJ1-3; 7 bases fit TRBD1. Per the germline V gene, CDR1 is LNHNV and CDR2 is YYDKDF (reference sequence). Trimming took 10 bases from V and 1 from J; bases not matched to a gene: 4. This CDR3 is 13 amino acids long. The CDR3, as DNA: TGTGCCATCCCGGGACAGTCTGGAAACACCATATATTTT. This codes for CAIPGQSGNTIYF. Filled out from reference TRBV15 and TRBJ1-3, the complete variable domain reads DAMVIQNPRYQVTQFGKPVTLSCSQTLNHNVMYWYQQKSSQAPKLLFHYYDKDFNNEADTPDNFQSRRPNTSFCFLDIRSPGLGDTAMYLCAIPGQSGNTIYFGEGSWLTVV.

J is TRBJ2-5 and V is TRBV5-8, with 13 bases lining up with TRBD2. CDR1 and CDR2 from the germline V gene are SGHTS and YDEGEE. The CDR3 length is 16 residues. After removal of 0 bases from V and 3 bases from J, the junction contained 2 bases not matched to a gene. CDR3 in DNA: TGTGCCAGCAGCTTGGGACTAGCGGGGGGAAAAGAGACCCAGTACTTC. Encoded protein: CASSLGLAGGKETQYF.

The rearrangement uses TRBV19 and TRBJ1-1; 7 bases are a match to TRBD1. Per germline, CDR1 LNHDA and CDR2 SQIVND (reference sequence). Trimming at V came to 3 bases and at J to 1 base, leaving 2 bases not matched to a gene. The CDR3 is 14 residues long. CDR3 sequence: CASSMWDRNTEAFF. DNA of the CDR3: TGTGCCAGTAGTATGTGGGACAGGAACACTGAAGCTTTCTTT.

The table lists this clone with a few counts. The V gene is TRBV9, the J gene TRBJ2-7; 11 nucleotides agree with TRBD2. Per germline, CDR1 SGDLS and CDR2 YYNGEE. V lost 3 bases and J lost 5; bases outside the gene matches: 4. The CDR3 contains 14 residues. As DNA, the CDR3 is TGTGCCAGCAGCGGTAGCGGGGGGGATCACGAGCAGTACTTC. Translation: CASSGSGGDHEQYF.

The CDR3 sequence is CASSPQGNYGYTF. CDR3 nucleotides: TGTGCCAGCAGTCCTCAGGGAAACTATGGCTACACCTTC. The chain is built from TRBV5-5 and TRBJ1-2, with a weak D call TRBD1 (5 bases). V was clipped by 5 bases and J by 2 bases, with 10 bases between them. CDR3 length: 13 residues. The V gene's germline CDR1 is SGHKS and CDR2 YYEKEE (reference sequence).

The DNA for the CDR3 is TGTGCCAGCAGTTCCGTCCCCGGGGACACCGGGGAGCTGTTTTTT. It translates to CASSSVPGDTGELFF. V is TRBV28 and J is TRBJ2-2; D might be TRBD2 (5 bases). This CDR3 has 15 amino acids. The germline V gene encodes CDR1 MDHEN and CDR2 SYDVKM. V lost 4 bases and J 3 bases, leaving 12 bases between the germline ends. Variable domain in full (rest from reference TRBV28 and TRBJ2-2): DVKVTQSSRYLVKRTGEKVFLECVQDMDHENMFWYRQDPGLGLRLIYFSYDVKMKEKGDIPEGYSVSREKKERFSLILESASTNQTSMYLCASSSVPGDTGELFFGEGSRLTVL.

The genes are TRBV6-6 and TRBJ2-1, with D possibly being TRBD2 (5 bases). Germline CDR1 and CDR2: MNHNY and SVGAGI (reference sequence). The CDR3 totals 15 residues. V gave up 7 bases and J gave up 1 base, with 14 bases separating them. CDR3 coding DNA: TGTGCCAGCACTATGAGGGAACCTTCCTACAATGAGCAGTTCTTC. It translates to CASTMREPSYNEQFF.

This sequence joins TRBV28 and TRBJ2-3; 9 bases map to TRBD1. V lost 8 bases, J lost 1 base, and 7 bases stayed unmatched. The CDR3 totals 15 residues. The V gene's germline CDR1 is MDHEN and CDR2 SYDVKM. CDR3 bases: TGTGCCAGCGGCTTAGGGACAGGGCGCACAGATACGCAGTATTTT. Protein: CASGLGTGRTDTQYF.

This clone was detected only a few times. This chain uses TRBV28 with TRBJ2-4; perhaps TRBD1 as D (5 bases). CDR1 MDHEN and CDR2 SYDVKM come from the germline V gene. This CDR3 contains 12 residues. The V end was cut by 4 bases, the J end by 14 bases, with 15 bases between. The chain's CDR3 is CASSSPSGIEYF. DNA for the CDR3: TGTGCCAGCAGTTCCCCGTCAGGGATCGAGTACTTC.

V usage is TRBV11-2 and J usage is TRBJ2-7; 7 positions match TRBD2. CDR1 and CDR2 (germline): SGHAT, FQNNGV. V trimming: 3 bases; J trimming: 0 bases; junction bases outside the gene matches: 11. This CDR3 has 17 residues. CDR3 nucleotide sequence: TGTGCCAGCAGCTTTCGCCGCGGGAGTTATAACTCCTACGAGCAGTACTTC. This codes for CASSFRRGSYNSYEQYF.

The sample holds a few counts of this clone. The chain joins TRBV29-1 to TRBJ1-2, with D unclear. V lost 4 bases and J lost 8, with 11 bases in between. The CDR3 is 11 amino acids. Germline loops: CDR1 SQVTM, CDR2 ANQGSEA. The CDR3 sequence is CSVASARGYTF. The CDR3, as DNA: TGCAGCGTTGCCTCCGCGCGCGGCTACACCTTC.